Listed here is a single T cell receptor (beta chain). Its specificity is not known. The sample comes from a study of beta chain features in type 1 diabetes. Whole-study findings and limits: Patients and controls would be equally affected if PCR favored shorter templates. Lower insertion and higher deletion counts appeared at VDJ junctions in type 1 diabetes patients. Small HLA sub-analyses could not settle whether HLA shapes TCRB rearrangement.

The entirety of the isolated RNA underwent reverse transcription, so expressed TCRB transcripts were sequenced. The data were produced by immunoSEQ multiplex PCR, yet TCRdb's version contains in-frame clones alone and is incomplete. The table has under 150,000 clones, 40% to 60% seen once. The CDR3 loop spans 15 amino acids. CDR1 is MNHEY, CDR2 SVGAGI, per germline. The germline V and J ends were trimmed by 6 bases and 4 bases, with 18 bases remaining between them. The J gene is TRBJ1-2, the V gene TRBV6-5; D possibly corresponds to TRBD1 (6 bases). The sequenced material came from Tregs from blood. The source is a man between 18 and 35 years old in good health. The CDR3 sequence is CASRAGGGPGYGYTF. CDR3 bases: TGTGCCAGCAGGGCCGGTGGGGGCCCAGGCTATGGCTACACCTTC.